The T cell receptor beta chain under discussion was sequenced for a study of T cells in women clearing cervical HPV infection. Study at large: No precancer developed; the control's incident HPV16 infection cleared within 12 months.

Findings and limits, study-wide: Each sample's T-cell count was unknown, possibly confounding richness. Repertoire richness, not evenness, was significantly elevated in CIN3+ cases versus controls.

V shed 5 bases and J shed 0 bases, with 11 bases lying between them. Per the germline V gene, CDR1 is SEHNR and CDR2 is FQNEAQ (reference sequence). This CDR3 has 15 residues. Measured with immunoSEQ multiplex PCR; TCRdb has only the in-frame clones, and not every one. The sample data list 25,000 to 35,000 clones. As for this clone: The antigen is undetermined. The CDR3 extends 3 residues past the end of the read, so its final part is completed from the germline J gene.

The V gene is TRBV7-9, the J gene TRBJ2-1; D unclear. The receptor was derived from a woman between 18 and 75 years old with a cervical HPV16 infection that either progressed to CIN3+ or cleared (not recorded which). Sequences were obtained from blood buffy coat. The sequenced part of the CDR3 DNA is TGTGCCAGCAGCCGACTTCTCCACTCCTACAATGAG. This sequence encodes CASSRLLHSYNE. In full, the CDR3 is CASSRLLHSYNEQFF.